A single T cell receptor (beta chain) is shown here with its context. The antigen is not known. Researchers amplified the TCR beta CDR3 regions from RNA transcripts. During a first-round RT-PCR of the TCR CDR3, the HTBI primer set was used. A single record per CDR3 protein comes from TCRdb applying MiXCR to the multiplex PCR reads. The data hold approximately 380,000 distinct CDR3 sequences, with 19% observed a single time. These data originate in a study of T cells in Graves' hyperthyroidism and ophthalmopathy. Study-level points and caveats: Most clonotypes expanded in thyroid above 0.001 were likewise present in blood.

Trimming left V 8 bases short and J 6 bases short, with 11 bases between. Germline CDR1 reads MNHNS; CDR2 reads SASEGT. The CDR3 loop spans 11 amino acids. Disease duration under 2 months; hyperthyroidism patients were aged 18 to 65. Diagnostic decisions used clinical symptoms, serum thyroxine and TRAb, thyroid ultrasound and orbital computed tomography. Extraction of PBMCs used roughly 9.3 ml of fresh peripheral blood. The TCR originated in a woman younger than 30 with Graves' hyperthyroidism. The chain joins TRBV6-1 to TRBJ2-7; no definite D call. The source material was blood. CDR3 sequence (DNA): TGTGCCAGCCGGCTGGATAGCGAGCAGTACTTC. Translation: CASRLDSEQYF.